Shown below are 2 T cell receptor beta chains from a single sample sequenced in a study of blood T cell repertoires in COVID-19. Measured with immunoSEQ multiplex PCR; TCRdb has only the in-frame clones, and not every one. The sample has roughly 240,000 clones, about 82% seen once; the top ten hold about 5.4%. Sequenced: peripheral blood. Every receptor here comes from an elderly woman with COVID-19, enrolled during active disease.

This sequence joins TRBV6-5 and TRBJ2-5; 9 positions match TRBD1. Germline assignment: CDR1 MNHEY and CDR2 SVGAGI. This CDR3 contains 15 residues. Germline trimming cut 6 bases from V and 5 bases from J; bases unmatched to any gene: 10. CDR3 DNA sequence: TGTGCCAGCAGGAAACGCGGGACAGGGTCTGAGACCCAGTACTTC. Translated: CASRKRGTGSETQYF.

The rearrangement links TRBV3-1 (or the pseudogene TRBV3-2) to TRBJ1-6; perhaps TRBD1 as D (6 bases). The V and J ends lost 6 bases and 10 bases respectively, with 13 bases between them. CDR3 size: 13 residues. The germline V gene encodes CDR1 LGHDT and CDR2 YNNKEL (reference sequence). The CDR3 region is CASSSTGTSPLHF. DNA of the CDR3: TGTGCCAGCAGTTCAACAGGGACCTCACCCCTCCACTTT.